The rows below give T cell receptor beta chains drawn from one sample of a study of shared clonotypes between healthy human individuals. Profiling relied on immunoSEQ multiplex PCR, and the TCRdb table lists in-frame clones only, not all of them. This sample has around 600,000 clones; roughly 95% occur once, and the top ten carry approximately 0.11%. Material: naive CD8+ T cells sorted from blood. The receptors were gathered from a woman aged 25 to 39 in good health. Each CDR3 is given with its conserved first and last residue. Fields, in order: J gene, V gene, D gene, clone size, CDR3 DNA, CDR3 protein. D genes are given only for firm matches. Expanded clones get a size class; other rows say once, few or many, or leave the size out.

TRBJ2-3,TRBV30,TRBD1,-,TGTGCCCCCGACGACAGGGTCCTCGAGGATACGCAGTATTTT,CAPDDRVLEDTQYF
TRBJ2-7,TRBV19,-,-,TGTGCCAGTAGATTTCAAGGGGTCGTCGAGCAGTACTTC,CASRFQGVVEQYF
TRBJ2-7,TRBV27,-,-,TGTGCCAGCAGACCGCCCCTCGACAAACGCGGCTACGAGCAGTACTTC,CASRPPLDKRGYEQYF
TRBJ2-7,TRBV30,TRBD1,-,TGTGCCTGGAGTGTACAGGGGTACGAGCAGTACTTC,CAWSVQGYEQYF
TRBJ1-5,TRBV9,-,-,TGTGCCAGCAGCGTAGATGCGGGGAGCAATCAGCCCCAGCATTTT,CASSVDAGSNQPQHF
TRBJ2-5,TRBV7-9,-,-,TGTGCCAGCACCTTAGGGGGGGAAGAGACCCAGTACTTC,CASTLGGEETQYF
TRBJ2-3,TRBV11-2,TRBD2,-,TGTGCCAGCAGCTTAGAACTAGCGGGAGCATCAGGAGATACGCAGTATTTT,CASSLELAGASGDTQYF
TRBJ1-5,TRBV7-9,TRBD1,few,TGTGCCAGCGGACAGGCAGGGACCAATCAGCCCCAGCATTTT,CASGQAGTNQPQHF
TRBJ1-5,TRBV18,-,-,TGTGCCAGCTCACCACAGGACTCCTATAGCAATCAGCCCCAGCATTTT,CASSPQDSYSNQPQHF
TRBJ2-7,TRBV7-8,-,-,TGTGCCAGCAGCCGCCCCCGGGACATATACGAGCAGTACTTC,CASSRPRDIYEQYF
TRBJ2-1,TRBV6-5,TRBD2,-,TGTGCCAGCAACGTTGTGACTAGCGGGCGTGATGAGCAGTTCTTC,CASNVVTSGRDEQFF
TRBJ2-7,TRBV4-1,TRBD1,-,TGCGCCAGCAGCCTGACGGGGGACAGGGGATACGAGCAGTACTTC,CASSLTGDRGYEQYF
TRBJ2-7,TRBV9,TRBD2,-,TGTGCCAGCAGCGTAGCTAGCGGGAGTTACGAGCAGTACTTC,CASSVASGSYEQYF
TRBJ2-1,TRBV27,-,-,TGTGCCAGCAAATCCGGGACTTTCTACAATGAGCAGTTCTTC,CASKSGTFYNEQFF
TRBJ1-5,TRBV30,-,-,TGTGCCTGGAGCCCCAGGGGTAGCAATCAGCCCCAGCATTTT,CAWSPRGSNQPQHF
TRBJ1-5,TRBV5-5,-,-,TGTGCCAGCAGCTTGTCGGGGTTTAGTCAGCCCCAGCATTTT,CASSLSGFSQPQHF
TRBJ1-1,TRBV27,-,-,TGTGCCAGCAGTTCCCCCGGGGTAAACACTGAAGCTTTCTTT,CASSSPGVNTEAFF
TRBJ2-3,TRBV27,-,-,TGTGCCAGCAGTCAGATGGGCACAGATACGCAGTATTTT,CASSQMGTDTQYF
TRBJ2-1,TRBV19,-,-,TGTGCCAGTAGTATATTGCGGGAAACCTACAATGAGCAGTTCTTC,CASSILRETYNEQFF
TRBJ1-1,TRBV5-4,-,once,TGTGCCAGCAGCTTAGGGGACACCGGGCCTGAAGCTTTCTTT,CASSLGDTGPEAFF
TRBJ1-2,TRBV5-6,-,-,TGTGCCAGCAGCTTTAGTGAAGATCACTATGGCTACACCTTC,CASSFSEDHYGYTF
TRBJ2-2,TRBV19,-,-,TGTGCCAGTAGCGGACAGAACACCGGGGAGCTGTTTTTT,CASSGQNTGELFF
TRBJ2-1,TRBV5-4,TRBD2,-,TGTGCCAGCAGCTTGGAAACTAGCGATCATGAGCAGTTCTTC,CASSLETSDHEQFF
TRBJ2-4,TRBV19,-,once,TGTGCCAGTATACCATGGGTACAGTACTTC,CASIPWVQYF
TRBJ2-7,TRBV27,-,once,TGTGCCAGCAGTCTTGCTCCCGGGACTTATGGCTACGAGCAGTACTTC,CASSLAPGTYGYEQYF
TRBJ1-2,TRBV15,-,-,TGTGCCACCAGCAAATCACGCGGGGGGGCCCTTGGCTACACCTTC,CATSKSRGGALGYTF